This T cell receptor beta chain was captured by sequencing in a study of T-cell memory formation after mild COVID-19. Background on the study: The two donors had largely donor-specific TCR clusters.

TCRdb re-called the 5' RACE reads through MiXCR, storing one row per CDR3 protein. The sample contains some 490,000 distinct CDR3 sequences, about 20% of which appear only once. General observations from the study: Clones from the second wave (peaking day 37) had unconfirmed SARS-CoV-2 specificity. Mainly CM and EM harbored the contracting CD4+ clones; mainly EMRA harbored the CD8+ ones.

The CDR3 is 14 amino acids. Germline V gene data show CDR1 as SGHVS and CDR2 as FQNEAQ. V lost 8 bases and J lost 4; bases outside the gene matches: 8. In its sample, this clonotype was seen many times. Its antigen is still unknown. The rearrangement joins TRBV7-8 to TRBJ2-1; 7 nucleotides agree with TRBD2. The specimen was PBMCs or a T cell subset sorted from them (not recorded which). The TCR sequence derives from an adult woman who had mild COVID-19 (a few samples of this study predate the infection). Cell type and time point are not known. The CDR3, as DNA: TGTGCCAGCGGGCTTGCGGGGGAGTACAATGAGCAGTTCTTC. It encodes CASGLAGEYNEQFF.